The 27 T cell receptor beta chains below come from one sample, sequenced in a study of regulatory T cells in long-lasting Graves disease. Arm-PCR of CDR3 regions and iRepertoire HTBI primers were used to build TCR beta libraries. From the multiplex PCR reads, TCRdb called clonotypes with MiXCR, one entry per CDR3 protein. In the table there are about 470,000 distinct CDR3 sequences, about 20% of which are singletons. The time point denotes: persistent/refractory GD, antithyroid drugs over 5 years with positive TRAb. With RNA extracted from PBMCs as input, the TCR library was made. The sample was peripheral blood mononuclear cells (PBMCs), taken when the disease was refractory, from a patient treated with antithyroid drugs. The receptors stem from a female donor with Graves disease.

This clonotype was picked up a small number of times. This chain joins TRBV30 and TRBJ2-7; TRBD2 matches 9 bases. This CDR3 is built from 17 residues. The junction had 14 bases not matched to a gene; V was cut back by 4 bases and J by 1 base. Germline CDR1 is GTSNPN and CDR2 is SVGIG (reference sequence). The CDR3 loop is CAWTRGVSGSGSYEQYF. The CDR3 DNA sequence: TGTGCCTGGACCCGGGGGGTTAGCGGGAGCGGGTCCTACGAGCAGTACTTC.

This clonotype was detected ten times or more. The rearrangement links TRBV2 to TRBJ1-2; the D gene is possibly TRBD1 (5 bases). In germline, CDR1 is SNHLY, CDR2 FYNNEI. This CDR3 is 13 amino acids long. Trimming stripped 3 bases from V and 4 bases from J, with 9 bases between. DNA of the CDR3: TGTGCCAGCAGTGACCGGGGGACCTATGGCTACACCTTC. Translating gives CASSDRGTYGYTF.

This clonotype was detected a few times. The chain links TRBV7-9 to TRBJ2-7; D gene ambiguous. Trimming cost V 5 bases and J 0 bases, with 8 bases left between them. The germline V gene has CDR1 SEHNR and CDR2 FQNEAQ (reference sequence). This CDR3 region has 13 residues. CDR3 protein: CASSEPHSYEQYF. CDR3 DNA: TGTGCCAGCAGCGAACCGCACTCCTACGAGCAGTACTTC.

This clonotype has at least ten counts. CDR3 sequence reads: CASSSLRLFGGGRETQYF. The CDR3 nucleotides are TGTGCCAGCAGTTCCCTTCGGCTTTTTGGGGGAGGTAGAGAGACCCAGTACTTC. The V call is TRBV28, the J call TRBJ2-5, with D maybe TRBD2 (6 bases). Trimming cost V 4 bases and J 4 bases, with 25 bases left between them. The CDR3 runs 18 residues. The germline V gene has CDR1 MDHEN and CDR2 SYDVKM.

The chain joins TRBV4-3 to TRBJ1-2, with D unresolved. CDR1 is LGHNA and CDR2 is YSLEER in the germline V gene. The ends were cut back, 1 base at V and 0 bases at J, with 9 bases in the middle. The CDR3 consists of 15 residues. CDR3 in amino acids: CASSQVVGANYGYTF. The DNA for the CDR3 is TGCGCCAGCAGCCAAGTGGTCGGGGCTAACTATGGCTACACCTTC.

CDR3: CASSLGVTSSTDTQYF. The CDR3 DNA reads TGTGCCAGCAGCTTAGGGGTGACAAGCAGCACAGATACGCAGTATTTT. The V and J genes are TRBV7-9 and TRBJ2-3; no definite D call. From germline, CDR1 is SEHNR and CDR2 FQNEAQ (reference sequence). V lost 1 base and J lost 0, with 11 bases in between. The CDR3 spans 16 residues.

This CDR3 reads CASNRGASYEQYF. CDR3 coding DNA: TGTGCCAGCAATCGTGGGGCCTCCTACGAGCAGTACTTC. The chain employs TRBV13 and TRBJ2-7; a weak D match, TRBD1 (5 bases). Trimming stripped 7 bases from V and 0 bases from J, with 10 bases between. In germline, CDR1 is PRHDT, CDR2 FYEKMQ (reference sequence). This CDR3 is 13 amino acids long.

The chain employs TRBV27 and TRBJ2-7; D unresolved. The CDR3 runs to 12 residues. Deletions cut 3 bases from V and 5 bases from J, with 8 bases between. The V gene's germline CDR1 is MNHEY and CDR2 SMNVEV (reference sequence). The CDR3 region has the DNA TGTGCCAGCAGTTTTCTTGGGAACGAGCAGTACTTC. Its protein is CASSFLGNEQYF.

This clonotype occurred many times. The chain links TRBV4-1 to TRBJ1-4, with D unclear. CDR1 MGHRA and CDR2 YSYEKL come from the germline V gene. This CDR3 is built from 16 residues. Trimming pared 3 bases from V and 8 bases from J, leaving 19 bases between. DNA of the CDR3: TGCGCCAGCAGCCAGGTCAGCAGAGGGCCCGAAGAAAAACTGTTTTTT. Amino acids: CASSQVSRGPEEKLFF.

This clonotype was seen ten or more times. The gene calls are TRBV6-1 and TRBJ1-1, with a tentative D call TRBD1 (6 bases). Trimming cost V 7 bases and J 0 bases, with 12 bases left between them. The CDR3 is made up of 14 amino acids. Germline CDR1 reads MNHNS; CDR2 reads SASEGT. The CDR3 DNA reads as TGTGCCAGCACCTGGACAGAAATGAACACTGAAGCTTTCTTT. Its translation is CASTWTEMNTEAFF.

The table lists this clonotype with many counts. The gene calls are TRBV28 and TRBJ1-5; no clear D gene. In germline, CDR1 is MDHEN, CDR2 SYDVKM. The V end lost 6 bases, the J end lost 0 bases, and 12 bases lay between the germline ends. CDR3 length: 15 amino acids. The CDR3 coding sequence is TGTGCCAGCAGAGGACGAGGCCTTAGCAATCAGCCCCAGCATTTT. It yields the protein CASRGRGLSNQPQHF.

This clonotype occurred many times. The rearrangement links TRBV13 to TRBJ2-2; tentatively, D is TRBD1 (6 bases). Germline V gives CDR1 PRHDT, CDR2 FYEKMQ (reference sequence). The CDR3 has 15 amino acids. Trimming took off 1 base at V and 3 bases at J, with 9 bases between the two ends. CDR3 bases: TGTGCCAGCAGCTTAGAGGGGGAGTACACCGGGGAGCTGTTTTTT. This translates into CASSLEGEYTGELFF.

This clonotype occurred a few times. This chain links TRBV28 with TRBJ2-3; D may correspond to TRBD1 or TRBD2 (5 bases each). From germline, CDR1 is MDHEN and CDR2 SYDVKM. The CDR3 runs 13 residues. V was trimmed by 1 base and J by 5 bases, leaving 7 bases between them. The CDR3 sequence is CASSLFGGDTQYF. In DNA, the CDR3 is TGTGCCAGCAGTTTATTTGGGGGAGATACGCAGTATTTT. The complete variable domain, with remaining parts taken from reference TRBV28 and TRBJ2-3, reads DVKVTQSSRYLVKRTGEKVFLECVQDMDHENMFWYRQDPGLGLRLIYFSYDVKMKEKGDIPEGYSVSREKKERFSLILESASTNQTSMYLCASSLFGGDTQYFGPGTRLTVL.

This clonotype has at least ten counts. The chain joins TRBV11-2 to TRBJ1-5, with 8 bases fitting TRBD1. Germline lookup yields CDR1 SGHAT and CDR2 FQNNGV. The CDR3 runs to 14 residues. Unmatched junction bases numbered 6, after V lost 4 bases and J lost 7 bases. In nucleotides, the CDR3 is TGTGCCAGCAGCTCGGGACAGGTTGCGCAGCCCCAGCATTTT. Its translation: CASSSGQVAQPQHF.

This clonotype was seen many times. The CDR3 loop is CASSHAGQGSVANTEAFF. CDR3 bases: TGTGCCAGCAGCCACGCGGGACAGGGAAGTGTCGCGAACACTGAAGCTTTCTTT. The V gene is TRBV12-3 or TRBV12-4, the J gene TRBJ1-1, with TRBD1 matching 9 bases. V shed 6 bases and J 1 base; nucleotides not matched to a gene: 15. This CDR3 contains 18 residues.

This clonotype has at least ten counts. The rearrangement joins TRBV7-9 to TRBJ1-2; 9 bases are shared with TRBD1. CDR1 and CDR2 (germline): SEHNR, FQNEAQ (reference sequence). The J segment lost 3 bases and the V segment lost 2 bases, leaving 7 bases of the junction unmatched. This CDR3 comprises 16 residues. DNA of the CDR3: TGTGCCAGCAGCTTATCAGAGACAGGGGGATACTATGGCTACACCTTC. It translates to CASSLSETGGYYGYTF.

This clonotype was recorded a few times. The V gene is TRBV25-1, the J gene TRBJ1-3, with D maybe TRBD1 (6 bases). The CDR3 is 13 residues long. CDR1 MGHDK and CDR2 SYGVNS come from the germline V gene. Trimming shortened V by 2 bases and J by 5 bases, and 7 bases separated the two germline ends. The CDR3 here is CASSEQGRNTIYF. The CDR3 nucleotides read TGTGCCAGCAGTGAACAGGGGCGAAACACCATATATTTT.

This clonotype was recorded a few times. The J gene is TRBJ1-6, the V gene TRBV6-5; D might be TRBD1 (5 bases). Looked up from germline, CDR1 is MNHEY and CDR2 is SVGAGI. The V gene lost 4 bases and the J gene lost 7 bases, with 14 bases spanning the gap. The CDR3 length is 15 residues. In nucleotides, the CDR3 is TGTGCCAGCAGTTCTCGAACCGGGGCAAATTCACCCCTCCACTTT. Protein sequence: CASSSRTGANSPLHF.

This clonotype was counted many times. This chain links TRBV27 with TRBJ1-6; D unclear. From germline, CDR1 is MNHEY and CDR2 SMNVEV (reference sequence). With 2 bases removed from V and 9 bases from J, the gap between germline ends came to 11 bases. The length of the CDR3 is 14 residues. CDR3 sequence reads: CASSLMGGGSPLHF. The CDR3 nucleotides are TGTGCCAGCAGTTTAATGGGAGGTGGTTCACCCCTCCACTTT.

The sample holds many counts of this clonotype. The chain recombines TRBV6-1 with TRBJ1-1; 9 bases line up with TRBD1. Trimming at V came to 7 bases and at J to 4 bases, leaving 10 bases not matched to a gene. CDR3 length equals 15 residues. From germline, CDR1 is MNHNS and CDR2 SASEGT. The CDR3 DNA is TGTGCCAGCAATCCCATGGGACAGGGAGTCACTGAAGCTTTCTTT. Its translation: CASNPMGQGVTEAFF.

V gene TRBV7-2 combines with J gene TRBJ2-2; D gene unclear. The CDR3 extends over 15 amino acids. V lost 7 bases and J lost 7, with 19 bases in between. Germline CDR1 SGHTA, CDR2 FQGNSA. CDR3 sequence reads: CASIGSSGLIGELFF. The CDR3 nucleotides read TGTGCCAGCATCGGATCATCCGGGTTAATCGGGGAGCTGTTTTTT.

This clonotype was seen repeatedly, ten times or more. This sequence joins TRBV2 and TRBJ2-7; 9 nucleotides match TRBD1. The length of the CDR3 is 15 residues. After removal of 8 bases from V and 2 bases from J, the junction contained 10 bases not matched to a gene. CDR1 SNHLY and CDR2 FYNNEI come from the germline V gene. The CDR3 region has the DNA TGTGCCAGCCGTACAGGGGGCCGAGATCCCTACGAGCAGTACTTC. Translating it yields CASRTGGRDPYEQYF.

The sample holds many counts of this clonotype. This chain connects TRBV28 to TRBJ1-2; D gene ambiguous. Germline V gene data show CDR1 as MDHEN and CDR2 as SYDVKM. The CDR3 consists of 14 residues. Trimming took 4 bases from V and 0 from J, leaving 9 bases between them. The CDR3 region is CASSSELSNYGYTF. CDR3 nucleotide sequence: TGTGCCAGCAGTTCAGAGTTGTCTAACTATGGCTACACCTTC.

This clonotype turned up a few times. CDR3: CASSWDLTADTDTQYF. CDR3 DNA sequence: TGTGCCAGCAGTTGGGATTTGACAGCGGATACAGATACGCAGTATTTT. The V call is TRBV28, the J call TRBJ2-3; D may match TRBD1 or TRBD2 (5 bases each). Trimming took off 4 bases at V and 3 bases at J, with 17 bases between the two ends. Germline V gives CDR1 MDHEN, CDR2 SYDVKM. The CDR3 length is 16 residues.

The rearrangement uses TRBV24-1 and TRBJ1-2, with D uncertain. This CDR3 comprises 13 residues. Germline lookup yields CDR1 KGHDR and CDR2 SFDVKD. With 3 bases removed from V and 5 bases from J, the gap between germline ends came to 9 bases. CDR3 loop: CATSDLPGYGYTF. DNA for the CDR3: TGTGCCACCAGTGATCTTCCTGGGTATGGCTACACCTTC.

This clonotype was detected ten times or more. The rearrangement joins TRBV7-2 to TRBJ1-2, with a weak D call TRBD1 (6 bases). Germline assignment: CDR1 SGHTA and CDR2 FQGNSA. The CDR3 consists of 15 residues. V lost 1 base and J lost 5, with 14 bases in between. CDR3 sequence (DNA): TGTGCCAGCAGCTTAGGTGGGACACGGACATATGGCTACACCTTC. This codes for CASSLGGTRTYGYTF.

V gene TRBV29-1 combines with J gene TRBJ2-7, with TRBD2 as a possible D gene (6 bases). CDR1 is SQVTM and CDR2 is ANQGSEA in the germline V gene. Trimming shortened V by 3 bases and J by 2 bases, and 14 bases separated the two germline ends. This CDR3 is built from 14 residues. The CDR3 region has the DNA TGCAGCGTTGACCAGCTGGAGGGGACCTACGAGCAGTACTTC. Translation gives CSVDQLEGTYEQYF.